This T cell receptor beta chain was identified in a study of blood T cell repertoires in COVID-19. The wider study: The samples span acute and convalescent COVID-19 from the United States, Italy and Spain.

Assignments of participants to cohorts depended upon their own reported clinical history. Trimming stripped 0 bases from V and 0 bases from J, with 9 bases between. Germline V gene lookup returns CDR1 SGHRS and CDR2 YFSETQ. The CDR3 consists of 15 residues. In the original analysis: Reference gene primer amplification gave nucleated cell count estimates. Profiling relied on immunoSEQ multiplex PCR, and the TCRdb table lists in-frame clones only, not all of them. The DNA gave D and trimming, while V, J and clone size come from that table. This sample carries 160,000 or so clones, over 75% of them seen once, and the ten largest clones take less than 8.5%.

The chain couples TRBV5-1 to TRBJ1-2; D remains unclear. This clonotype originated in a woman between 50 and 59 years old who had recovered from COVID-19. Material: PBMCs or T cells enriched from blood (not recorded which). The CDR3 region has the DNA TGCGCCAGCAGCTTGGCCGCCGGGTCTAACTATGGCTACACCTTC. Protein sequence: CASSLAAGSNYGYTF.